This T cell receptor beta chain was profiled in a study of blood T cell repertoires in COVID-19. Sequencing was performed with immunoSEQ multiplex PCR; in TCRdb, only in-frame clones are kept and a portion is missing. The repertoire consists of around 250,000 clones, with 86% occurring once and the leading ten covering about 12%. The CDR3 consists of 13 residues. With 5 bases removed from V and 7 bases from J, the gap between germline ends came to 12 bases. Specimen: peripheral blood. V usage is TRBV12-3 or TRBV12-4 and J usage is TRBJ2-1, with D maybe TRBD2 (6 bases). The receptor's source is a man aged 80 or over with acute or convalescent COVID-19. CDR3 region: CASSQLGGNEQFF. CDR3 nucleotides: TGTGCCAGCAGTCAACTAGGAGGGAATGAGCAGTTCTTC.